Below are 20 T cell receptor beta chains sequenced from a single sample in a study of blood T cell repertoires in COVID-19. Produced via immunoSEQ multiplex PCR; TCRdb's table is partial and in-frame only. The sample shows more than 110,000 clones, more than 65% of them seen only once. The sample taken for sequencing was peripheral blood. Source of these receptors: a woman aged 55-70 years with acute or convalescent COVID-19.

The chain recombines TRBV7-8 with TRBJ1-2, with D tentatively TRBD1 (5 bases). V was trimmed by 3 bases and J by 8 bases, leaving 13 bases between them. The germline V gene has CDR1 SGHVS and CDR2 FQNEAQ. The CDR3 totals 13 residues. CDR3 loop: CASSLPWRGGYTF. The CDR3 DNA is TGTGCCAGCAGCTTGCCCTGGAGGGGCGGCTACACCTTC. Together with reference TRBV7-8 and TRBJ1-2, the CDR3 gives the full variable domain: GAGVSQSPRYKVAKRGQDVALRCDPISGHVSLFWYQQALGQGPEFLTYFQNEAQLDKSGLPSDRFFAERPEGSVSTLKIQRTQQEDSAVYLCASSLPWRGGYTFGSGTRLTVV.

This clone appeared a few times. The V gene is TRBV7-9, the J gene TRBJ1-1; 10 bases are a match to TRBD1. The CDR3 covers 14 residues. Germline V gene lookup returns CDR1 SEHNR and CDR2 FQNEAQ (reference sequence). Losses at the gene ends were 6 bases for V and 8 bases for J; bases not matched to a gene: 9. The CDR3 here is CASRLSGTGVEAFF. CDR3 in DNA: TGTGCCAGCAGGCTTAGCGGGACAGGGGTCGAAGCTTTCTTT.

The chain employs TRBV13 and TRBJ2-1; 7 bases agree with TRBD1. The CDR3 consists of 15 residues. Trimming removed 5 bases from V and 7 bases from J; junction bases left unmatched: 11. Germline V gene sequence: CDR1 PRHDT, CDR2 FYEKMQ (reference sequence). The CDR3 DNA reads TGTGCCAGCAGCACCCCCACCGGGACAGAGAATGAGCAGTTCTTC. Encoded protein: CASSTPTGTENEQFF.

The chain couples TRBV3-1 (or the pseudogene TRBV3-2) to TRBJ2-5; the match to TRBD2 covers 12 bases. V lost 6 bases to trimming and J lost 4 bases; unmatched junction nucleotides: 15. Germline V gives CDR1 LGHDT, CDR2 YNNKEL (reference sequence). The CDR3 loop spans 18 amino acids. In nucleotides, the CDR3 is TGTGCCAGCAGTCATACGTACGGGCTAGCGGGAGGGGGAGAGACCCAGTACTTC. Its protein product is CASSHTYGLAGGGETQYF.

The chain joins TRBV9 to TRBJ2-5; perhaps TRBD2 as D (6 bases). Deletions cut 0 bases from V and 1 base from J, with 16 bases between. Germline V gives CDR1 SGDLS, CDR2 YYNGEE. The CDR3 is made up of 17 amino acids. This CDR3 is CASSVGPVRRVQETQYF. The CDR3 bases are TGTGCCAGCAGCGTAGGCCCCGTGCGGAGGGTCCAAGAGACCCAGTACTTC.

This clone has a single count. The CDR3 DNA follows: TGTGCCAGCAGCTTAAAACTAGCGGTCTACAATGAGCAGTTCTTC. It specifies CASSLKLAVYNEQFF. The chain recombines TRBV7-3 with TRBJ2-1, with 8 bases that match TRBD2. The CDR3 is made up of 15 amino acids. V was clipped by 1 base and J by 3 bases; unmatched bases: 2. Germline-derived CDR1 and CDR2 are SGHTA and FQGTGA.

This chain links TRBV27 with TRBJ1-1; D uncertain. Germline V gene sequence: CDR1 MNHEY, CDR2 SMNVEV (reference sequence). V was trimmed by 10 bases and J by 6 bases, leaving 15 bases between them. CDR3 size: 12 residues. The CDR3 nucleotides read TGTGCCAATAAAACGCCGGCGGCTGAAGCTTTCTTT. Translating gives CANKTPAAEAFF.

The chain joins TRBV18 to TRBJ1-3; 7 bases are shared with TRBD1. The V gene's germline CDR1 is KGHSH and CDR2 LQKENI. Trimming removed 1 base from V and 0 bases from J; junction bases left unmatched: 6. The CDR3 is 17 amino acids. The chain's CDR3 is CASSPRTGSTSGNTIYF. The CDR3 DNA sequence: TGTGCCAGCTCACCACGGACAGGCTCTACCTCTGGAAACACCATATATTTT.

V gene TRBV6-1 combines with J gene TRBJ2-3; 8 bases agree with TRBD2. The CDR3 totals 15 residues. The trim removed 3 bases at V and 5 bases at J, leaving 7 bases unmatched. Germline CDR1 and CDR2: MNHNS and SASEGT. Here the CDR3 DNA reads TGTGCCAGCAGTGACCCGGGACTAGTAAAAGATACGCAGTATTTT. It translates to CASSDPGLVKDTQYF.

This chain connects TRBV2 to TRBJ2-6, with D hard to call. Germline V lookup: CDR1 SNHLY, CDR2 FYNNEI. V shed 8 bases and J shed 4 bases, with 12 bases lying between them. This CDR3 is built from 14 residues. As DNA, the CDR3 is TGTGCCAGCCGCGTCTTCGCGGGGGCCAACGTCCTGACTTTC. Translated: CASRVFAGANVLTF.

This clone was detected only a few times. The chain employs TRBV19 and TRBJ2-4, with D maybe TRBD2 (7 bases). CDR3 length: 16 amino acids. Trimming left V 10 bases short and J 3 bases short, with 22 bases between. The V gene's germline CDR1 is LNHDA and CDR2 SQIVND (reference sequence). CDR3 sequence reads: CATQGRDNLHKNIQYF. CDR3 nucleotide sequence: TGTGCCACCCAAGGGAGGGACAACCTCCACAAAAACATTCAGTACTTC.

The CDR3 DNA sequence: TGTGCCAGCAGCCAAGGCCGGCACAGGGTGTATGCTTTCTTT. This encodes CASSQGRHRVYAFF. V gene TRBV3-1 (or the pseudogene TRBV3-2) combines with J gene TRBJ1-1; D might be TRBD1 (6 bases). With 1 base removed from V and 11 bases from J, the gap between germline ends came to 17 bases. Germline V CDR1 and CDR2: LGHDT, YNNKEL (reference sequence). This CDR3 region has 14 residues.

V is TRBV5-6 and J is TRBJ2-2, with a possible D match to TRBD2 (6 bases). The CDR3 covers 16 residues. Per germline, CDR1 SGHDT and CDR2 YYEEEE. With 1 base removed from V and 6 bases from J, the gap between germline ends came to 16 bases. CDR3 DNA sequence: TGTGCCAGCAGCTTGCCGCGGGACCAACTCTCCGGGGAGCTGTTTTTT. Protein sequence: CASSLPRDQLSGELFF.

The gene calls are TRBV7-6 and TRBJ1-5; the match to TRBD1 covers 7 bases. CDR1 is SGHVS, CDR2 FNYEAQ, per germline. The CDR3 has 16 amino acids. V was clipped by 3 bases and J by 0 bases; unmatched bases: 5. In DNA, the CDR3 is TGTGCCAGCAGCTTGGGACAGCCGTATAGCAATCAGCCCCAGCATTTT. Translation gives CASSLGQPYSNQPQHF.

The chain is built from TRBV21-1 and TRBJ2-6; the table's D call TRBD2 went unverified against the DNA. TRBV21-1 is marked as a pseudogene. This CDR3 region has 15 residues. CDR3 coding DNA: TGTGCCAGCAGCAATGAGGGCTCTGGGGCCAACGTCCTGACTTTC. Translation: CASSNEGSGANVLTF.

V usage is TRBV6-5 and J usage is TRBJ1-1; D might be TRBD1 (5 bases). CDR1 MNHEY and CDR2 SVGAGI come from the germline V gene. The CDR3 contains 14 residues. Trimming shortened V by 5 bases and J by 1 base, and 11 bases separated the two germline ends. The CDR3: CASSRLTGNTEAFF. CDR3 sequence (DNA): TGTGCCAGCAGTCGTCTAACAGGGAACACTGAAGCTTTCTTT.

The chain carries TRBV6-2 or TRBV6-3 and TRBJ2-2; D might be TRBD1 (5 bases). The V end lost 6 bases, the J end lost 3 bases, and 14 bases lay between the germline ends. CDR3 length equals 15 residues. CDR1 MNHEY and CDR2 SVGEGT come from the germline V gene. The CDR3 region is CASSSVGADTGELFF. The CDR3 DNA follows: TGTGCCAGCAGCTCCGTAGGGGCTGACACCGGGGAGCTGTTTTTT.

The V and J genes are TRBV21-1 and TRBJ1-1; TRBD1, the table's D call, lacks a check against the DNA. TRBV21-1 is labeled a pseudogene. This CDR3 contains 15 residues. This chain's CDR3 is CASSKKGQAYTEAFF. CDR3 nucleotide sequence: TGTGCCAGCAGCAAAAAGGGACAGGCCTACACTGAAGCTTTCTTT.

The chain recombines TRBV19 with TRBJ2-3; D uncertain. V lost 1 base and J 4 bases, leaving 15 bases between the germline ends. Germline V CDR1 and CDR2: LNHDA, SQIVND (reference sequence). The CDR3 extends over 16 amino acids. Written as DNA, the CDR3 is TGTGCCAGTAGTATAGCGGTGGCAGCGCCCCCAGATACGCAGTATTTT. This sequence encodes CASSIAVAAPPDTQYF. The full variable domain, its missing parts supplied by reference TRBV19 and TRBJ2-3, is DGGITQSPKYLFRKEGQNVTLSCEQNLNHDAMYWYRQDPGQGLRLIYYSQIVNDFQKGDIAEGYSVSREKKESFPLTVTSAQKNPTAFYLCASSIAVAAPPDTQYFGPGTRLTVL.

V and J are TRBV19 and TRBJ2-7; D ambiguous. CDR1 is LNHDA, CDR2 SQIVND, per germline (reference sequence). The V gene lost 6 bases and the J gene lost 3 bases, with 3 bases spanning the gap. The CDR3 has 10 amino acids. The CDR3, as DNA: TGTGCCAGTAGCCTCTACGAGCAGTACTTC. Its protein is CASSLYEQYF.